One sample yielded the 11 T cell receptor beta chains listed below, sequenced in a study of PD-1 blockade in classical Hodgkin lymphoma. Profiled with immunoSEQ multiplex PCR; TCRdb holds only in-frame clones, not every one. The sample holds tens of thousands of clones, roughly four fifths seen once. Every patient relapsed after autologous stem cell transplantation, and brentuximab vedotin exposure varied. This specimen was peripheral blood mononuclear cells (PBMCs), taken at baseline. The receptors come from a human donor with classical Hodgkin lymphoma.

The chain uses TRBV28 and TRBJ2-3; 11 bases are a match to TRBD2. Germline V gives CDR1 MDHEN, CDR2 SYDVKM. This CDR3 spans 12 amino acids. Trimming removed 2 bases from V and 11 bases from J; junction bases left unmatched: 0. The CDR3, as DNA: TGTGCCAGCAGTTTAGGACTAGCGGGGCAGTATTTT. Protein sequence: CASSLGLAGQYF.

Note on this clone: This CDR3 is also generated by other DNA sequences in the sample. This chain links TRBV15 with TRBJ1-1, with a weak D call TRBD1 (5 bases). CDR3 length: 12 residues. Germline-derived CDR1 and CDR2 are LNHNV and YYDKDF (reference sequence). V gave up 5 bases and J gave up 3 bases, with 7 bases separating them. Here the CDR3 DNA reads TGTGCCACCAGCCGGGGGTACACTGAAGCTTTCTTT. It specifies CATSRGYTEAFF.

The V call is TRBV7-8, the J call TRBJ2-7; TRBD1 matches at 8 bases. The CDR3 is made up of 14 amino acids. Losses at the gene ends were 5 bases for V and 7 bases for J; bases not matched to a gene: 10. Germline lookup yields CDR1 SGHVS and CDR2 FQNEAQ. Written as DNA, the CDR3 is TGTGCCAGCAGCGTCGACAGGGGTCCGTTGGAGCAGTACTTC. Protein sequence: CASSVDRGPLEQYF.

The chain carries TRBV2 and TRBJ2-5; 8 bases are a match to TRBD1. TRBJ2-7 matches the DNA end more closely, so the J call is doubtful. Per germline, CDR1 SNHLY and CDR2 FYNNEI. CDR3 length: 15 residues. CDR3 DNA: TGTGCCAGCAGTGGGCCGGACAGGGCATCGAACGAGCAGTACTTC. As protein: CASSGPDRASNEQYF.

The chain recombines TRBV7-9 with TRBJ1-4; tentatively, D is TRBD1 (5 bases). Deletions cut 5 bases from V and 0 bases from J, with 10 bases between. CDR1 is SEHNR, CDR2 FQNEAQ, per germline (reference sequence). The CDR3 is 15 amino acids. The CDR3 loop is CASSTGATTNEKLFF. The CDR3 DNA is TGTGCCAGCAGCACCGGGGCCACAACTAATGAAAAACTGTTTTTT.

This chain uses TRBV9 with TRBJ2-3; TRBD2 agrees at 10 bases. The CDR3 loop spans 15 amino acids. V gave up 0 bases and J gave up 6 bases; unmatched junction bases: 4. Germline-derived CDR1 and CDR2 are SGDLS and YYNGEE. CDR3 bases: TGTGCCAGCAGCGTAGTGGCTAGCGGGAGTGATACGCAGTATTTT. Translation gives CASSVVASGSDTQYF.

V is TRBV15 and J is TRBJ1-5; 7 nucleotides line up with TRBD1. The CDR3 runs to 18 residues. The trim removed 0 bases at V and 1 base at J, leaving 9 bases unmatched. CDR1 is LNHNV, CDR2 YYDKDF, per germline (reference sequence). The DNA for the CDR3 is TGTGCCACCAGCAGAGATACGCCCCTGACAGGGAGCAATCAGCCCCAGCATTTT. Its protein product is CATSRDTPLTGSNQPQHF.

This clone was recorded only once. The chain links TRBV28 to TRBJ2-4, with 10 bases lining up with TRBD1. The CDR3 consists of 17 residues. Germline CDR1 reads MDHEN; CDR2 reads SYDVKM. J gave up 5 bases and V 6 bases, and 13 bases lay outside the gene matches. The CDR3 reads CASSPGTGVWLENIQYF. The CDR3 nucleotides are TGTGCCAGCAGCCCTGGGACAGGGGTGTGGTTGGAAAACATTCAGTACTTC.

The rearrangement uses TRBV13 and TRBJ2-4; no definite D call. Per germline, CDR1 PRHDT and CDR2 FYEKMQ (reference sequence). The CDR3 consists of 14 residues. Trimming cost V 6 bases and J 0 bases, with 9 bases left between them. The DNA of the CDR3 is TGTGCCAGCAGGTCCCGGCTAGCCAAAAACATTCAGTACTTC. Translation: CASRSRLAKNIQYF.

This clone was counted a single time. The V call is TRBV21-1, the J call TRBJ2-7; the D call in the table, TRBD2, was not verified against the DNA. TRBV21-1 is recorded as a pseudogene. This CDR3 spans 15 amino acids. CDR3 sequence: CASSKVSGRSYEQYF. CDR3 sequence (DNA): TGTGCCAGCAGCAAAGTAAGCGGGCGCTCCTACGAGCAGTACTTC.

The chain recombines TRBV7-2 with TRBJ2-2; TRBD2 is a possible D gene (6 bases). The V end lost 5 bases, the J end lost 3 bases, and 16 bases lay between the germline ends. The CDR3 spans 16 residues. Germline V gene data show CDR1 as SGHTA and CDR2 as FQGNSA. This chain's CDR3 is CASSPRLVTDTGELFF. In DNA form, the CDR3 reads TGTGCCAGCAGCCCAAGACTAGTTACTGACACCGGGGAGCTGTTTTTT.